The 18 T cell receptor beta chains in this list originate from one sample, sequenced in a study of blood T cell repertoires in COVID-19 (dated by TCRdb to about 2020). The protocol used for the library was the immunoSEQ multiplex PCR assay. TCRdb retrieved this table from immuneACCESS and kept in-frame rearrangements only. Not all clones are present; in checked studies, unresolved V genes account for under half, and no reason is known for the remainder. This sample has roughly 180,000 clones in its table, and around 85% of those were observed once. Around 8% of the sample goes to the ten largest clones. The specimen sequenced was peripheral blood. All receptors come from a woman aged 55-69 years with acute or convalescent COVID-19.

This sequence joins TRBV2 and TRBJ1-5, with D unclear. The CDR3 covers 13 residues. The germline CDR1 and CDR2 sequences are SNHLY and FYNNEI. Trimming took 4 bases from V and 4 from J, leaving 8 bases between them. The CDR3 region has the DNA TGTGCCAGCAGTGTGGTCAGGAATCAGCCCCAGCATTTT. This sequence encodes CASSVVRNQPQHF.

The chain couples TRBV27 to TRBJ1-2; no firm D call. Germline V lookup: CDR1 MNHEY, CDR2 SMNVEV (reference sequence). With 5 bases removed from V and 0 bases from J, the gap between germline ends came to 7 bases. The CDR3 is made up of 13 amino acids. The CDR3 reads CASSPGANYGYTF. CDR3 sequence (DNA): TGTGCCAGCAGTCCGGGAGCTAACTATGGCTACACCTTC.

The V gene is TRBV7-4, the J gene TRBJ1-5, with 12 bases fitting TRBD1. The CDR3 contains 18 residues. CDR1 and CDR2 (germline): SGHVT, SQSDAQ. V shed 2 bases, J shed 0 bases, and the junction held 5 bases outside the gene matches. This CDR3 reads CASSLTGTGGDSNQPQHF. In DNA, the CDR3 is TGTGCCAGCAGCTTAACCGGGACAGGGGGCGATAGCAATCAGCCCCAGCATTTT.

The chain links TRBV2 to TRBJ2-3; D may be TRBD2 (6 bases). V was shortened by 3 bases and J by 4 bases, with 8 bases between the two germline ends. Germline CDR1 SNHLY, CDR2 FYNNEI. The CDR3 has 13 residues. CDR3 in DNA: TGTGCCAGCAGTGATAGCGGCCCAGATACGCAGTATTTT. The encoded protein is CASSDSGPDTQYF.

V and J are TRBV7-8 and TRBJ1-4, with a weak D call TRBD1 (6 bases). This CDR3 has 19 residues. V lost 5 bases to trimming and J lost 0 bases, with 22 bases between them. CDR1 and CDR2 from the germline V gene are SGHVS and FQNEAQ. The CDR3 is CASSTDTRQAGATNEKLFF. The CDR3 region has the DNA TGTGCCAGCAGCACGGACACACGACAGGCCGGGGCAACTAATGAAAAACTGTTTTTT.

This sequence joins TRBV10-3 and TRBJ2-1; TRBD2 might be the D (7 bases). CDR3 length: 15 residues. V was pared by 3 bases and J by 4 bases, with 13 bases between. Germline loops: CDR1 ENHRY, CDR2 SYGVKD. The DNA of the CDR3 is TGTGCCATCAGTGATCGGGGGGCGGGGTACAATGAGCAGTTCTTC. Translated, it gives CAISDRGAGYNEQFF.

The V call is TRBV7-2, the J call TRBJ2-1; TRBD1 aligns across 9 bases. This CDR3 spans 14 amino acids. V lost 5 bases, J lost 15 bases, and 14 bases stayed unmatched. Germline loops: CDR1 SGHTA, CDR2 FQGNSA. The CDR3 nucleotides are TGTGCCAGCAGCCCCTCCCTTGGCGGGACAGGGCTGTTCTTC. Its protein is CASSPSLGGTGLFF.

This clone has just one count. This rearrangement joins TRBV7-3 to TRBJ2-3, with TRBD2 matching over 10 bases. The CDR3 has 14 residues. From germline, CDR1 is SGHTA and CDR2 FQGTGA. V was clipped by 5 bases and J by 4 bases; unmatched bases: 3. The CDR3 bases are TGTGCCAGCAGCCCCGGACTAGCGGCAGATACGCAGTATTTT. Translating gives CASSPGLAADTQYF.

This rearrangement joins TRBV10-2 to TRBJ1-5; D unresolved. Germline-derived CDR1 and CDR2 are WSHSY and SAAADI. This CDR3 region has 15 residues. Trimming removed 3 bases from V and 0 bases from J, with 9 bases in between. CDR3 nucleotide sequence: TGCGCCAGCAGTGACAGAGACTTTAGCAATCAGCCCCAGCATTTT. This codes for CASSDRDFSNQPQHF.

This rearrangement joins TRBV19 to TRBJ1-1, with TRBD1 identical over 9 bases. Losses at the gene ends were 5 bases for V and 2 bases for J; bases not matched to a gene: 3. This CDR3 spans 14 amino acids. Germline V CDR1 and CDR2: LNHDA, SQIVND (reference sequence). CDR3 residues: CASSDRGFNTEAFF. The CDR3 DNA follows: TGTGCCAGTAGTGACAGGGGGTTTAACACTGAAGCTTTCTTT. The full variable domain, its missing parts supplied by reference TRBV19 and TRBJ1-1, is DGGITQSPKYLFRKEGQNVTLSCEQNLNHDAMYWYRQDPGQGLRLIYYSQIVNDFQKGDIAEGYSVSREKKESFPLTVTSAQKNPTAFYLCASSDRGFNTEAFFGQGTRLTVV.

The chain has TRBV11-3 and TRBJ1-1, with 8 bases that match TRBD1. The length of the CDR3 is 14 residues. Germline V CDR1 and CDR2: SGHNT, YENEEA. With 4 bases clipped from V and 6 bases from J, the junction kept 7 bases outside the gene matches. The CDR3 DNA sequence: TGTGCCAGCAGCTCCGGGACAGGCTTACCTGAAGCTTTCTTT. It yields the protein CASSSGTGLPEAFF.

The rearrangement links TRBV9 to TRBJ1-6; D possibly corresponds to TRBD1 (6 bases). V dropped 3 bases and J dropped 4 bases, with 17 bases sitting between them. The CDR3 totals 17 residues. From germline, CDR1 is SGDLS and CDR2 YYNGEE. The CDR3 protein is CASSADRKIEYNSPLHF. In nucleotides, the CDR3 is TGTGCCAGCAGCGCCGACAGGAAAATCGAATATAATTCACCCCTCCACTTT.

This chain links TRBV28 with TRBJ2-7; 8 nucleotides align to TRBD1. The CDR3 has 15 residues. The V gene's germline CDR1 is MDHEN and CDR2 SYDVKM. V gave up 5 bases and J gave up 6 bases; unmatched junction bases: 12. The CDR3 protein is CASSRGPGGLVEQYF. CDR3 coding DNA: TGTGCCAGCAGTAGGGGGCCAGGGGGCCTTGTCGAGCAGTACTTC.

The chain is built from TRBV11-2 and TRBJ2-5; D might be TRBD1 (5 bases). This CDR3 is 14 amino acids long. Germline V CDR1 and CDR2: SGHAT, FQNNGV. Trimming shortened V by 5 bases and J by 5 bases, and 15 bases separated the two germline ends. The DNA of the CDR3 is TGTGCCAGCAGCCGCAGGGTCGTGAGGGAGACCCAGTACTTC. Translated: CASSRRVVRETQYF.

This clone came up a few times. Here the CDR3 DNA reads TGTGCCAGCATACCGAGGGATCGATTCACCGGGGAGCTGTTTTTT. Encoded protein: CASIPRDRFTGELFF. This sequence joins TRBV28 and TRBJ2-2, with a tentative D call TRBD2 (5 bases). Germline values: CDR1 MDHEN, CDR2 SYDVKM. Trimming pared 7 bases from V and 4 bases from J, leaving 16 bases between. The CDR3 length is 15 residues.

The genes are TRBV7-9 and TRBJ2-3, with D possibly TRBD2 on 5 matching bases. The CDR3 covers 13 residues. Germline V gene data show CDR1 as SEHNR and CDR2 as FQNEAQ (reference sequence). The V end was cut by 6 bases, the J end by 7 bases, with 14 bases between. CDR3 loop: CASSPSGIYTQYF. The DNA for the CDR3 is TGTGCCAGCAGTCCGTCGGGAATTTATACGCAGTATTTT. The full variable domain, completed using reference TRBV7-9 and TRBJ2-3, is DTGVSQNPRHKITKRGQNVTFRCDPISEHNRLYWYRQTLGQGPEFLTYFQNEAQLEKSRLLSDRFSAERPKGSFSTLEIQRTEQGDSAMYLCASSPSGIYTQYFGPGTRLTVL.

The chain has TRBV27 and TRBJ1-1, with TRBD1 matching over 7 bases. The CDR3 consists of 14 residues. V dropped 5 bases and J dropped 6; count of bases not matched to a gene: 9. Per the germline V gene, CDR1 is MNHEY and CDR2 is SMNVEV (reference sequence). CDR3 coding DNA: TGTGCCAGCAGTCTAGGACAGGCTTACGCTGAAGCTTTCTTT. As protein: CASSLGQAYAEAFF.

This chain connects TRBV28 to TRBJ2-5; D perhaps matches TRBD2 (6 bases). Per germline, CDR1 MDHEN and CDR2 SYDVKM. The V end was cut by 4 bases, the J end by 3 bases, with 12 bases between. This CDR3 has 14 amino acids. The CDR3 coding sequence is TGTGCCAGCAGTTACGGGGGTGTGGAAGAGACCCAGTACTTC. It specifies CASSYGGVEETQYF.